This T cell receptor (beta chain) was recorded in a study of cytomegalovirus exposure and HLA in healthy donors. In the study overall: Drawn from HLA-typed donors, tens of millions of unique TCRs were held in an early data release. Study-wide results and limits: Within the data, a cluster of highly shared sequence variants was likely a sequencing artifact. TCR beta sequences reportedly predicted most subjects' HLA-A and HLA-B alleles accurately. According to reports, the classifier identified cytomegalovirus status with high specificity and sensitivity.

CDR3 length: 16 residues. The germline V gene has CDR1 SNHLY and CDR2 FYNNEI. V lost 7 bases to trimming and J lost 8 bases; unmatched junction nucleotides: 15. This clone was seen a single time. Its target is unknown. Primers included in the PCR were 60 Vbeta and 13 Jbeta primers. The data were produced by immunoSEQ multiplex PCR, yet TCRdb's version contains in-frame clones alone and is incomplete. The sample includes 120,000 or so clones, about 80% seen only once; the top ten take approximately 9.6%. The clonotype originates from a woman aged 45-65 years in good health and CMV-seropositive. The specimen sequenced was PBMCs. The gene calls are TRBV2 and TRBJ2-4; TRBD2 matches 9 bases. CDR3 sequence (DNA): TGTGCCAGCACCAAAGGGTGGCGGGGGGGCCGATACATTCAGTACTTC. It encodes CASTKGWRGGRYIQYF.